The 5 T cell receptor beta chains below all came from one sample that was sequenced in a study of shared clonotypes between healthy human individuals. TCRdb's copy holds only in-frame clones and misses some; the assay was immunoSEQ multiplex PCR. This table holds 600,000 to 750,000 clones, around 77% found once. Sequencing input: memory CD4+ T cells sorted from blood. Subset defined: CD45RA-negative fraction. The source is a woman in her 30s in good health.

V usage is TRBV5-1 and J usage is TRBJ2-3; a weak D match, TRBD1 (6 bases). CDR3 length: 14 amino acids. Trimming shortened V by 8 bases and J by 0 bases, and 13 bases separated the two germline ends. Germline CDR1 is SGHRS and CDR2 is YFSETQ. The CDR3 protein is CASTRGGSTDTQYF. CDR3 coding DNA: TGCGCCAGTACCCGAGGGGGAAGCACAGATACGCAGTATTTT.

This clone was counted ten times or more. The CDR3 nucleotides are TGTGCCAGCAGTTACGACAGGAAGGGCTACACCTTC. This sequence encodes CASSYDRKGYTF. The rearrangement joins TRBV6-6 to TRBJ1-2, with a possible D match to TRBD1 (6 bases). The CDR3 extends over 12 amino acids. Trimming removed 2 bases from V and 8 bases from J, with 9 bases in between. From germline, CDR1 is MNHNY and CDR2 SVGAGI (reference sequence).

This clone was recorded a few times. V and J are TRBV7-9 and TRBJ2-7; 7 positions agree with TRBD1. The V segment lost 8 bases and the J segment 2 bases; nucleotides outside the gene matches: 9. The length of the CDR3 is 14 residues. In germline, CDR1 is SEHNR, CDR2 FQNEAQ (reference sequence). CDR3 in amino acids: CASGRQGKTYEQYF. CDR3 DNA sequence: TGTGCCAGCGGACGACAGGGCAAAACCTACGAGCAGTACTTC.

The J gene is TRBJ2-7, the V gene TRBV6-1; the match to TRBD2 covers 10 bases. This CDR3 is 18 amino acids long. J gave up 3 bases and V 3 bases, and 14 bases lay outside the gene matches. Germline V gene data show CDR1 as MNHNS and CDR2 as SASEGT. CDR3 nucleotides: TGTGCCAGCAGTGACAAAACTACCCGAGCGGGAGGGCACTACGAGCAGTACTTC. It codes for CASSDKTTRAGGHYEQYF.

V gene TRBV28 combines with J gene TRBJ2-7; 9 bases line up with TRBD2. This CDR3 spans 16 amino acids. Germline loops: CDR1 MDHEN, CDR2 SYDVKM. Trimming took 3 bases from V and 6 from J; bases not matched to a gene: 12. For the CDR3, the DNA is TGTGCCAGCAGTTTTGGGAATAGCGGGAGATCTGTCGAGCAGTACTTC. This gives the protein CASSFGNSGRSVEQYF.